This is a list of T cell receptor beta chains from one sample in a study of control samples from healthy donors and cancer patients. Assay: immunoSEQ multiplex PCR; the TCRdb copy retains only in-frame clones and omits some. Of around 94,000 clones listed, more than 80% are singletons. The sample comprised blood. The receptors shown here come from a woman under 40 in good health. The CDR3 runs from the conserved cysteine through the conserved F or W. D genes are given only for firm matches. Only part of the rows carry a size: once, few, many, or a class if the clone is expanded.

>.|.|TRBJ2-5|TRBV5-5
TGTGCCAGCAGCTTAATGACAGGGGAGGGGGAGACCCAGTACTTC
CASSLMTGEGETQYF
>.|once|TRBJ2-7|TRBV5-1
TGCGCCAGCAGCTTGGCCCCATCCTACGAGCAGTACTTC
CASSLAPSYEQYF
>TRBD1|.|TRBJ1-1|TRBV7-9
TGTGCCAGCAGCCCCGGGACAGGGGGCGCACGAAATACAGCTTTCTTT
CASSPGTGGARNTAFF
>TRBD2|.|TRBJ2-1|TRBV7-9
TGTGCCAGCGACGAAACGGCGGGGGGTTTTGAGCAGTTCTTC
CASDETAGGFEQFF
>.|.|TRBJ2-3|TRBV5-4
TGTGCCAGCAGCGGCCAAGATACGCAGTATTTT
CASSGQDTQYF
>TRBD2|.|TRBJ2-3|TRBV30
TGTGCCTGGACTAGCGGGGGAGATACGCAGTATTTT
CAWTSGGDTQYF
>.|.|TRBJ2-1|TRBV5-6
TGTGCCAGCAGCTCCCTGGATGAGCAGTTCTTC
CASSSLDEQFF
>.|.|TRBJ2-2|TRBV18
TGTGCCAGCTCACCTGTGGAACGGACAACGAACACCGGGGAGCTGTTTTTT
CASSPVERTTNTGELFF
>.|.|TRBJ2-1|TRBV5-6
TGTGCCAGCAGCTTGGTAGGTACCCCCCAGTTCTTC
CASSLVGTPQFF
>.|.|TRBJ2-1|TRBV9
TGTGCCAGCAGCGCCGGACTCAACAATGAGCAGTTCTTC
CASSAGLNNEQFF
>.|.|TRBJ2-1|TRBV11-2
TGTGCCAGCAGCTTACGGGGTGTGGTCAATGAGCAGTTCTTC
CASSLRGVVNEQFF
>TRBD2|.|TRBJ2-3|TRBV10-2
TGCGCCAGCAGAAACGGCCTAGCGGGGGGCACAGATACGCAGTATTTT
CASRNGLAGGTDTQYF
>.|.|TRBJ2-1|TRBV5-1
TGCGCCAGCAGTCAGAGCTCCTACAATGAGCAGTTCTTC
CASSQSSYNEQFF
>.|.|TRBJ2-1|TRBV12-5
TGTGCTAGTGCTGCATTGAGACCAAGCGGAACCTACAATGAGCAGTTCTTC
CASAALRPSGTYNEQFF
>.|.|TRBJ1-1|TRBV5-1
TGCGCCAGCACGTCCCTAGAGAACACTGAAGCTTTCTTT
CASTSLENTEAFF
>TRBD1|.|TRBJ1-5|TRBV19
TGTGCCAGTAGTATTGGTCCGGGACAGGCCGTATATAGCAATCAGCCCCAGCATTTT
CASSIGPGQAVYSNQPQHF
>.|few|TRBJ1-2|TRBV5-1
TGCGCCAGCAGCACCGGGGACACAAACTATGGCTACACCTTC
CASSTGDTNYGYTF
>.|.|TRBJ2-1|TRBV12-3/TRBV12-4
TGTGCCAGCAGTTTTGTGACTGGCAATGAGCAGTTCTTC
CASSFVTGNEQFF
>TRBD2|.|TRBJ2-5|TRBV10-3
TGTGCCATCAGTGAGCCGGGACTAGTCCAAGAGACCCAGTACTTC
CAISEPGLVQETQYF
>.|.|TRBJ2-7|TRBV28
TGTGCCAGCACTCGACGAGACGAGCAGTACTTC
CASTRRDEQYF
>.|.|TRBJ1-2|TRBV6-6
TGTGCCAGCAGCTTTGGGGGCGGGCGCACTAACTATGGCTACACCTTC
CASSFGGGRTNYGYTF
>.|.|TRBJ1-3|TRBV18
TGTGCCAGCTCATCGCTTCAGGACAGCTCTGGAAACACCATATATTTT
CASSSLQDSSGNTIYF
>.|.|TRBJ1-1|TRBV4-1
TGCGCCAGCAGCCAAGATCGGAGGAACACTGAAGCTTTCTTT
CASSQDRRNTEAFF
>.|.|TRBJ2-7|TRBV2
TGTGCCAGCAGTGAAAACTACGAGCAGTACTTC
CASSENYEQYF
>TRBD2|.|TRBJ2-7|TRBV28
TGTGCCAGCAGGGGGGGACTAGCGGGAGGAACCGAGCAGTACTTC
CASRGGLAGGTEQYF
>.|.|TRBJ1-2|TRBV18
TGTGCCAGCTCACTAGACAGGCTCTATGGCTACACCTTC
CASSLDRLYGYTF
>TRBD1|.|TRBJ2-1|TRBV7-9
TGTGCCAGCAGCTTAGCAGGGGGCCGGGACAATGAGCAGTTCTTC
CASSLAGGRDNEQFF
>TRBD1|.|TRBJ1-5|TRBV24-1
TGTGCCACCAGTGATTCCGGGACAGGGGCACTCAATCAGCCCCAGCATTTT
CATSDSGTGALNQPQHF
>.|few|TRBJ1-2|TRBV29-1
TGCAGCGTTGACAGGGGATATGGCTACACCTTC
CSVDRGYGYTF